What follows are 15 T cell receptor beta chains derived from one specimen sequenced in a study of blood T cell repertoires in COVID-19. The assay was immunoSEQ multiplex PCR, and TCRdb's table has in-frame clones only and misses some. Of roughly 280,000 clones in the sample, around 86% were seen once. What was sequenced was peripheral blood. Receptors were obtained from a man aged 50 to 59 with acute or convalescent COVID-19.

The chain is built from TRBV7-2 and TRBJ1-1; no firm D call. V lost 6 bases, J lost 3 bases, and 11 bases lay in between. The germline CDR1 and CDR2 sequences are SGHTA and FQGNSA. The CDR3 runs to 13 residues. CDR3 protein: CASRRGDDTEAFF. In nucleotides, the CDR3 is TGTGCCAGCAGGCGCGGGGATGACACTGAAGCTTTCTTT.

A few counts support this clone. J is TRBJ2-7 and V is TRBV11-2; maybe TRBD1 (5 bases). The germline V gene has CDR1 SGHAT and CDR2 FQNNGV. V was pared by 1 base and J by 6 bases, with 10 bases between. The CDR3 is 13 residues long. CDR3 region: CASSLVAQGEQYF. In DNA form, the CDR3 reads TGTGCCAGCAGCTTAGTTGCTCAGGGCGAGCAGTACTTC. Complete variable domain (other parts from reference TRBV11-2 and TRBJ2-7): EAGVAQSPRYKIIEKRQSVAFWCNPISGHATLYWYQQILGQGPKLLIQFQNNGVVDDSQLPKDRFSAERLKGVDSTLKIQPAKLEDSAVYLCASSLVAQGEQYFGPGTRLTVT.

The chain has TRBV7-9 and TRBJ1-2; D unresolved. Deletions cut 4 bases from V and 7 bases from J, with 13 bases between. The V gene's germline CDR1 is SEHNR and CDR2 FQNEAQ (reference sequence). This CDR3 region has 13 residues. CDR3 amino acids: CASSSEGGSGYTF. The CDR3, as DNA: TGTGCCAGCAGCTCCGAAGGAGGGTCTGGCTACACCTTC.

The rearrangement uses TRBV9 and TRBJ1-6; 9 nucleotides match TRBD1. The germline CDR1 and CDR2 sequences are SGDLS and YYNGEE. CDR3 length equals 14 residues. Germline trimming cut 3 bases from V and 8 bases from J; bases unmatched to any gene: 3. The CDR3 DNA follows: TGTGCCAGCAGCGCCCGGGACAGGGATTCACCCCTCCACTTT. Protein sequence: CASSARDRDSPLHF.

The CDR3 DNA follows: TGTGCCAGTAGTCTCGGGACAGGGACCTACGAGCAGTACTTC. Translation gives CASSLGTGTYEQYF. This chain uses TRBV19 with TRBJ2-7, with TRBD1 matching 9 bases. The CDR3 has 14 amino acids. The J segment lost 2 bases and the V segment lost 5 bases, leaving 4 bases of the junction unmatched. Germline CDR1 is LNHDA and CDR2 is SQIVND (reference sequence). Full variable domain (missing parts from reference TRBV19 and TRBJ2-7): DGGITQSPKYLFRKEGQNVTLSCEQNLNHDAMYWYRQDPGQGLRLIYYSQIVNDFQKGDIAEGYSVSREKKESFPLTVTSAQKNPTAFYLCASSLGTGTYEQYFGPGTRLTVT.

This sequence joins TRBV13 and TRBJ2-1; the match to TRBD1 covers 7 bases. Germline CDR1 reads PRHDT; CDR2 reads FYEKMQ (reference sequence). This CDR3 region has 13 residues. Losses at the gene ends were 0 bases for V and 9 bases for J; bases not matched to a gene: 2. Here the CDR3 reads CASSLGTGAEQFF. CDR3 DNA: TGTGCCAGCAGCTTAGGCACAGGGGCTGAGCAGTTCTTC. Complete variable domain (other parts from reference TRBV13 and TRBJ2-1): AAGVIQSPRHLIKEKRETATLKCYPIPRHDTVYWYQQGPGQDPQFLISFYEKMQSDKGSIPDRFSAQQFSDYHSELNMSSLELGDSALYFCASSLGTGAEQFFGPGTRLTVL.

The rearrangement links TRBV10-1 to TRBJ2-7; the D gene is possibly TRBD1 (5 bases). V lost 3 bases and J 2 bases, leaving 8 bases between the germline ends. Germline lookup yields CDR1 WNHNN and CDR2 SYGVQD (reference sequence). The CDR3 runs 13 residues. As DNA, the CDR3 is TGCGCCAGCAGTGATGGGGCAACCTACGAGCAGTACTTC. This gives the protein CASSDGATYEQYF.

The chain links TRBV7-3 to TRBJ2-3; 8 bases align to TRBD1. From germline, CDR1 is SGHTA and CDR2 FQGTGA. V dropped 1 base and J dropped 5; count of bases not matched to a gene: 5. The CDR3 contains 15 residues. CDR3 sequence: CASSLSPGTGDTQYF. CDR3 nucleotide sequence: TGTGCCAGCAGCTTAAGTCCCGGGACAGGAGATACGCAGTATTTT.

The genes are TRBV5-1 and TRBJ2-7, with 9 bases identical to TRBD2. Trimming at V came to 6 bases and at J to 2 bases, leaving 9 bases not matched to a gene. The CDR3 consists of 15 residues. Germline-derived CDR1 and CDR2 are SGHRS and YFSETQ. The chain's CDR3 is CASTPLAGTAYEQYF. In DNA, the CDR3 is TGCGCCAGCACCCCCCTAGCGGGGACCGCCTACGAGCAGTACTTC. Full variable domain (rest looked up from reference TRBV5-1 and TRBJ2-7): KAGVTQTPRYLIKTRGQQVTLSCSPISGHRSVSWYQQTPGQGLQFLFEYFSETQRNKGNFPGRFSGRQFSNSRSEMNVSTLELGDSALYLCASTPLAGTAYEQYFGPGTRLTVT.

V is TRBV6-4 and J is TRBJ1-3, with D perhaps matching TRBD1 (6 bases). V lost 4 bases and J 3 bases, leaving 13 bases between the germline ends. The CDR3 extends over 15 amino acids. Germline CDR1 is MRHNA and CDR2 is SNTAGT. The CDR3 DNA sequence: TGTGCCAGCAGTGCCAGGGCAGGGGTTGGAAACACCATATATTTT. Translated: CASSARAGVGNTIYF.

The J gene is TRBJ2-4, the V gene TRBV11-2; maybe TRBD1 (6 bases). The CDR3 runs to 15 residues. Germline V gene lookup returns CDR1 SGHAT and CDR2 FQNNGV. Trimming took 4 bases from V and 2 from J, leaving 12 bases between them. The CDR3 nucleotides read TGTGCCAGCAGCTCTACCAGGGGCCCCAAAAACATTCAGTACTTC. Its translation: CASSSTRGPKNIQYF.

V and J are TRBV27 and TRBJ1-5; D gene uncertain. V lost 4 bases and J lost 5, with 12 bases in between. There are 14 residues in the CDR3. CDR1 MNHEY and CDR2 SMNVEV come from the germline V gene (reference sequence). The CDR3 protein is CASSSLTSYQPQHF. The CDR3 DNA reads TGTGCCAGCAGTTCCCTGACAAGCTATCAGCCCCAGCATTTT.

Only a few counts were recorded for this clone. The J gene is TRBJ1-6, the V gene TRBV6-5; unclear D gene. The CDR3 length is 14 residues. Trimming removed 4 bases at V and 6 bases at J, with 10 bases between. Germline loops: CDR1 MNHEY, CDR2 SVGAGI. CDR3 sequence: CASSSGLSNSPLHF. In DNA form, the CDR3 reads TGTGCCAGCAGTTCCGGGTTGTCTAATTCACCCCTCCACTTT.

In nucleotides, the CDR3 is TGTGCCAGCAGTGAAGGAAGGGGGCAGGGGGGAAAAGGCTACACCTTC. It encodes CASSEGRGQGGKGYTF. The V call is TRBV2, the J call TRBJ1-2; 7 bases are shared with TRBD1. Germline V gene data show CDR1 as SNHLY and CDR2 as FYNNEI. V lost 1 base to trimming and J lost 8 bases; unmatched junction nucleotides: 13. The CDR3 length is 16 residues.

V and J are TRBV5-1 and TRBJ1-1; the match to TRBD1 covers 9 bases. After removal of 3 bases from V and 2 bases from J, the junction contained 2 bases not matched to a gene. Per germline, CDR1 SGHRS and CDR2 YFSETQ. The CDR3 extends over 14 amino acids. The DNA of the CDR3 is TGCGCCAGCAGCTCGGACAGGGGCAACACTGAAGCTTTCTTT. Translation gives CASSSDRGNTEAFF.